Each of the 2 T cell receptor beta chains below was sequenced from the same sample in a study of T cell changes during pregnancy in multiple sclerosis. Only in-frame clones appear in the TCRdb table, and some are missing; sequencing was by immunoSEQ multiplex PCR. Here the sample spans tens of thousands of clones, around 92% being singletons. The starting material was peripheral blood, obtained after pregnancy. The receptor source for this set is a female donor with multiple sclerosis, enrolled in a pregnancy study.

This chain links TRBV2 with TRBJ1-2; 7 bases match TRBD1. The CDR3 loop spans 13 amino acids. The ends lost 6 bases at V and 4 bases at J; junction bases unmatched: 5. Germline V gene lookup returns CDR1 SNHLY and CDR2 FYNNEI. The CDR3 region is CASRGPGGYGYTF. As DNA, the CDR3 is TGTGCCAGCAGGGGCCCAGGGGGCTATGGCTACACCTTC.

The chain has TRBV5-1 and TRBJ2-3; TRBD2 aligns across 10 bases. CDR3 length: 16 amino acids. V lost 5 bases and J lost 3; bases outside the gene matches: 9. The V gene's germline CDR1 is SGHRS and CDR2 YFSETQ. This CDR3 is CASRPGTSESTDTQYF. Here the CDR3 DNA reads TGCGCCAGCAGGCCCGGGACTAGCGAGTCAACAGATACGCAGTATTTT.